A single sample gave rise to the 9 T cell receptor beta chains below, sequenced in a study of naive and memory T cell subsets. Reverse transcription of blood and skin TCR RNA was primed at alpha and beta constant regions. MiXCR, applied by TCRdb to the 5' RACE reads, yields one record per CDR3 protein. The data show about 22,000 distinct CDR3 sequences, around 4.2% seen once. RNA was extracted from 2.5 ml of whole blood of healthy adults. The source is a male donor in good health.

This clonotype was detected many times. CDR3 residues: CSVSEGRQETQYF. CDR3 nucleotide sequence: TGCAGCGTCTCCGAGGGCAGACAAGAGACCCAGTACTTC. V gene TRBV29-1 combines with J gene TRBJ2-5; D may be TRBD2 (5 bases). This CDR3 spans 13 amino acids. The ends were cut back, 6 bases at V and 2 bases at J, with 13 bases in the middle. Germline loops: CDR1 SQVTM, CDR2 ANQGSEA. Full variable domain (outside the CDR3, taken from reference TRBV29-1 and TRBJ2-5): SAVISQKPSRDICQRGTSLTIQCQVDSQVTMMFWYRQQPGQSLTLIATANQGSEATYESGFVIDKFPISRPNLTFSTLTVSNMSPEDSSIYLCSVSEGRQETQYFGPGTRLLVL.

In this sample, this clonotype turned up many times. The V and J genes are TRBV28 and TRBJ1-4; D may be TRBD1 (6 bases). The V gene lost 5 bases and the J gene lost 6 bases, with 16 bases spanning the gap. The CDR3 consists of 15 residues. Germline V gives CDR1 MDHEN, CDR2 SYDVKM. CDR3 DNA: TGTGCCAGCAGTCCCCAAACAGGGATAGATGAAAAACTGTTTTTT. Translated, it gives CASSPQTGIDEKLFF.

This clonotype was observed at least ten times. This sequence joins TRBV3-1 and TRBJ2-3; D unclear. The germline gives CDR1 LGHDT, CDR2 YNNKEL (reference sequence). This CDR3 region has 13 residues. The V and J ends lost 0 bases and 13 bases respectively, with 14 bases between them. CDR3 nucleotide sequence: TGTGCCAGCAGCCAAGAAGGAGCAGGAACCAAGTATTTT. As protein: CASSQEGAGTKYF.

This clonotype was seen repeatedly, ten times or more. CDR3 loop: CASSLQVNTEAFF. CDR3 in DNA: TGTGCCTCGTCCCTACAGGTGAACACTGAAGCTTTCTTT. The chain links TRBV30 to TRBJ1-1; D might be TRBD1 (5 bases). This CDR3 spans 13 amino acids. Germline loops: CDR1 GTSNPN, CDR2 SVGIG (reference sequence). V was shortened by 7 bases and J by 0 bases, with 12 bases between the two germline ends. Looking up the rest from reference TRBV30 and TRBJ1-1 gives the full variable domain: SQTIHQWPATLVQPVGSPLSLECTVEGTSNPNLYWYRQAAGRGLQLLFYSVGIGQISSEVPQNLSASRPQDRQFILSSKKLLLSDSGFYLCASSLQVNTEAFFGQGTRLTVV.

A remark on this clonotype: A much larger clone differs by one base, so this may be a read error. This sequence joins TRBV20-1 and TRBJ2-2, with D possibly TRBD2 on 5 matching bases. The CDR3 is 15 amino acids. CDR1 and CDR2 from the germline V gene are DFQATT and SNEGSKA (reference sequence). Trimming shortened V by 2 bases and J by 1 base, and 11 bases separated the two germline ends. CDR3 coding DNA: TGCAGTGCTAGAATGCCCGGGAAGAACACCGGGGAGCTGTTTTTT. It encodes CSARMPGKNTGELFF.

This clonotype was recorded many times. The chain is built from TRBV11-2 and TRBJ2-1; possible D gene TRBD1, 6 bases. Germline CDR1 and CDR2: SGHAT and FQNNGV. The ends were cut back, 6 bases at V and 1 base at J, with 13 bases in the middle. The CDR3 is 15 amino acids. DNA of the CDR3: TGTGCCAGCAGTCAGGGGAGAAGGTCCTACAATGAGCAGTTCTTC. It yields the protein CASSQGRRSYNEQFF.

This clonotype showed up many times. The chain links TRBV5-8 to TRBJ2-3; 7 nucleotides match TRBD2. Germline V gene data show CDR1 as SGHTS and CDR2 as YDEGEE. V trimming: 4 bases; J trimming: 2 bases; junction bases outside the gene matches: 13. The CDR3 is 17 amino acids. CDR3 in DNA: TGTGCCAGCAGCCCTCGGAGACGACGGGGGGACACAGATACGCAGTATTTT. Amino acid sequence: CASSPRRRRGDTDTQYF.

This clonotype was seen many times. V usage is TRBV13 and J usage is TRBJ1-6, with a tentative D call TRBD1 (6 bases). V lost 3 bases and J 8 bases, leaving 17 bases between the germline ends. The germline CDR1 and CDR2 sequences are PRHDT and FYEKMQ (reference sequence). This CDR3 is built from 16 residues. CDR3 nucleotide sequence: TGTGCCAGCAGCTTTTCCCAACAGGGAAAGGATTCACCCCTCCACTTT. Protein sequence: CASSFSQQGKDSPLHF.

This clonotype was observed many times. The rearrangement links TRBV5-1 to TRBJ2-6; 9 bases align to TRBD2. Per the germline V gene, CDR1 is SGHRS and CDR2 is YFSETQ. With 0 bases clipped from V and 3 bases from J, the junction kept 7 bases outside the gene matches. The CDR3 runs 18 residues. The CDR3 sequence: CASSLDGSGSFGANVLTF. Here the CDR3 DNA reads TGCGCCAGCAGCTTGGATGGTAGCGGGAGCTTTGGGGCCAACGTCCTGACTTTC.